One sample yielded the 16 T cell receptor beta chains listed below, sequenced in a study of neurological immune-mediated disorders. MiXCR, run by TCRdb on the 5' RACE reads, gives a single entry per CDR3 protein. The sample shows roughly 56,000 distinct CDR3 sequences, approximately 10% of them seen only once. The sequenced sample was PBMCs. The receptors shown here come from a man aged 55-75 years in good health.

This clonotype showed up many times. The genes are TRBV7-2 and TRBJ1-1; no clear D. This CDR3 is built from 12 residues. V lost 2 bases and J 6 bases, leaving 7 bases between the germline ends. The germline V gene has CDR1 SGHTA and CDR2 FQGNSA. The CDR3 coding sequence is TGTGCCAGCAGCTTACCAAGGGCTGAAGCTTTCTTT. Amino acid sequence: CASSLPRAEAFF.

This clonotype was seen at least ten times. The chain carries TRBV12-3 or TRBV12-4 and TRBJ2-7; D gene uncertain. Trimming cost V 6 bases and J 0 bases, with 15 bases left between them. This CDR3 has 15 amino acids. CDR3 coding DNA: TGTGCCAGCAGCCCTAGGGATTACGCCTCCTACGAGCAGTACTTC. Amino acid sequence: CASSPRDYASYEQYF.

This clonotype was seen ten or more times. The chain recombines TRBV6-5 with TRBJ1-1; tentative D call: TRBD1 (5 bases). CDR3 length: 14 residues. Germline-derived CDR1 and CDR2 are MNHEY and SVGAGI. Trimming cost V 4 bases and J 7 bases, with 16 bases left between them. DNA of the CDR3: TGTGCCAGCAGTTCGCCCGGGACGGAGTATGAAGCTTTCTTT. It codes for CASSSPGTEYEAFF.

The V call is TRBV24-1, the J call TRBJ1-2; tentatively, D is TRBD1 (6 bases). This CDR3 is built from 18 residues. Germline loops: CDR1 KGHDR, CDR2 SFDVKD. Between the trimmed V and J ends, which lost 0 bases and 3 bases, there was a span of 19 bases. Here the CDR3 reads CATSDLPGGGRLYYGYTF. In DNA form, the CDR3 reads TGTGCCACCAGTGATTTGCCGGGCGGGGGGCGCCTGTACTATGGCTACACCTTC.

Points on this clonotype: A much larger clone lies a single base off, so this may be a read error. The chain has TRBV11-2 and TRBJ2-2; weak D call: TRBD1 (7 bases). This CDR3 is 13 amino acids long. Germline assignment: CDR1 SGHAT and CDR2 FQNNGV. Here the CDR3 reads CASSTDRAGGLFF. The CDR3 DNA follows: TGTGCCAGCAGCACCGACAGGGCCGGGGGGCTGTTTTTT.

The chain carries TRBV6-1 and TRBJ1-1; D call uncertain. The V end lost 1 base, the J end lost 1 base, and 7 bases lay between the germline ends. The CDR3 is 14 residues long. In germline, CDR1 is MNHNS, CDR2 SASEGT. As DNA, the CDR3 is TGTGCCAGCAGTGAAGGTGGGAGGAACACTGAAGCTTTCTTT. The encoded protein is CASSEGGRNTEAFF.

The table lists this clonotype with many counts. The V gene is TRBV20-1, the J gene TRBJ2-5; 9 nucleotides match TRBD2. CDR3 length: 14 residues. Germline-derived CDR1 and CDR2 are DFQATT and SNEGSKA (reference sequence). Germline trimming cut 3 bases from V and 5 bases from J; bases unmatched to any gene: 7. The CDR3 DNA follows: TGCAGTGCTAGCCTAGCGGGGACCGGGGAGACCCAGTACTTC. Translated: CSASLAGTGETQYF.

This clonotype has a count of ten or more. The rearrangement joins TRBV4-3 to TRBJ2-5; TRBD2 matches 13 bases. This CDR3 is built from 14 residues. Trimming took 4 bases from V and 5 from J; bases not matched to a gene: 1. Germline assignment: CDR1 LGHNA and CDR2 YSLEER. Here the CDR3 reads CASSLLAGGETQYF. The CDR3 DNA sequence: TGCGCCAGCAGCCTACTAGCGGGGGGGGAGACCCAGTACTTC.

This clonotype came up many times. The V gene is TRBV4-3, the J gene TRBJ2-6; tentatively, D is TRBD1 or TRBD2 (5 bases each). This CDR3 has 18 amino acids. The germline gives CDR1 LGHNA, CDR2 YSLEER. With 4 bases removed from V and 4 bases from J, the gap between germline ends came to 20 bases. For the CDR3, the DNA is TGCGCCAGCAGCCTCCACCGGGACGGACTCTGGGGGGCCAACGTCCTGACTTTC. Translating it yields CASSLHRDGLWGANVLTF.

This clonotype was counted between two and nine times. Given a much more abundant clone one base away, this may be a read error. V and J are TRBV25-1 and TRBJ2-1, with D perhaps TRBD1 (5 bases). Germline lookup yields CDR1 MGHDK and CDR2 SYGVNS. The CDR3 is made up of 17 amino acids. V was clipped by 4 bases and J by 1 base, with 17 bases between them. This CDR3 is CASSGNRWKNSYNEQFF. As DNA, the CDR3 is TGTGCCAGCAGTGGCAACAGGTGGAAGAATTCCTACAATGAGCAGTTCTTC.

This clonotype was found many times. The chain links TRBV14 to TRBJ2-1; the match to TRBD2 covers 10 bases. J lost 7 bases, V lost 1 base, and 10 bases had no gene match. Per the germline V gene, CDR1 is SGHDN and CDR2 is FVKESK. CDR3 size: 17 residues. CDR3 nucleotide sequence: TGTGCCAGCAGCCAAGCCTCACTAGCGGGGACTAAAAATGAGCAGTTCTTC. Translated, it gives CASSQASLAGTKNEQFF.

This clonotype was recorded at least ten times. This sequence joins TRBV7-7 and TRBJ1-1; D might be TRBD1 (6 bases). This CDR3 contains 16 residues. V lost 5 bases, J lost 6 bases, and 22 bases lay in between. Germline values: CDR1 SSHAT, CDR2 FNYEAQ (reference sequence). The CDR3 DNA sequence: TGTGCCAGCAGCCCTTGGGGGGCGGGGGGAAACGCTGAAGCTTTCTTT. Amino acid sequence: CASSPWGAGGNAEAFF.

This clonotype was recorded many times. The chain employs TRBV7-2 and TRBJ2-3; no definite D call. Germline loops: CDR1 SGHTA, CDR2 FQGNSA. The CDR3 loop spans 13 amino acids. V was pared by 5 bases and J by 2 bases, with 8 bases between. The CDR3 region is CASSSSATDTQYF. CDR3 DNA sequence: TGTGCCAGCAGCAGCTCAGCCACAGATACGCAGTATTTT.

This clonotype was counted many times. This chain links TRBV7-2 with TRBJ2-2; a weak D match, TRBD2 (5 bases). The V end lost 5 bases, the J end lost 6 bases, and 13 bases lay between the germline ends. The CDR3 contains 14 residues. Germline CDR1 reads SGHTA; CDR2 reads FQGNSA. The CDR3 nucleotides read TGTGCCAGCAGCGTTAGCGTTCGTCCCGGGGAGCTGTTTTTT. It codes for CASSVSVRPGELFF.

This clonotype showed up many times. This chain joins TRBV6-5 and TRBJ2-3; D perhaps matches TRBD1 (7 bases). The V gene's germline CDR1 is MNHEY and CDR2 SVGAGI. This CDR3 contains 16 residues. V lost 6 bases to trimming and J lost 2 bases, with 18 bases between them. CDR3 residues: CASSAGQPIHTDTQYF. The CDR3 DNA reads as TGTGCCAGCAGCGCGGGACAGCCAATCCACACAGATACGCAGTATTTT.

This clonotype was recorded many times. The CDR3 loop reads CASSLVPGTHEQYF. DNA of the CDR3: TGTGCCAGCAGCTTAGTCCCAGGCACCCACGAGCAGTACTTC. The chain links TRBV11-2 to TRBJ2-7; D uncertain. The CDR3 is 14 amino acids. Germline values: CDR1 SGHAT, CDR2 FQNNGV. V was shortened by 1 base and J by 5 bases, with 12 bases between the two germline ends.